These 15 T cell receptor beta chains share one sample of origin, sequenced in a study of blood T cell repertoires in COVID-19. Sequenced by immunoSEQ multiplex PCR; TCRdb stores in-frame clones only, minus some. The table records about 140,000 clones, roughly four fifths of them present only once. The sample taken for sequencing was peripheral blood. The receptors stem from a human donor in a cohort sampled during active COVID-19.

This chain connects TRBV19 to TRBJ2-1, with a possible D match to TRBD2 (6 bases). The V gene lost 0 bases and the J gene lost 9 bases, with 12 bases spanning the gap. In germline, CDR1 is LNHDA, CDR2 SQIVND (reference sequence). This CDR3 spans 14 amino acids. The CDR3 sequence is CASSIDWGGFEQFF. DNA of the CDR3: TGTGCCAGTAGTATAGATTGGGGAGGATTTGAGCAGTTCTTC.

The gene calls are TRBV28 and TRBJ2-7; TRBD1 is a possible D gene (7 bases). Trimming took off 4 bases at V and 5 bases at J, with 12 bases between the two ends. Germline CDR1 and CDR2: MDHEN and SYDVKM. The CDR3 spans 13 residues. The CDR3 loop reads CASSWSGGNEQYF. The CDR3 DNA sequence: TGTGCCAGCAGTTGGTCAGGGGGGAACGAGCAGTACTTC.

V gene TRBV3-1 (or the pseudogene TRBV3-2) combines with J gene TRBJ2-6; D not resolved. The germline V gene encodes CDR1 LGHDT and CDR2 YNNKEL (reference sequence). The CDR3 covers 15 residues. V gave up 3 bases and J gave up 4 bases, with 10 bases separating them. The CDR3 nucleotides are TGTGCCAGCAGCCAGTACAGTACCGGGGCCAACGTCCTGACTTTC. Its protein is CASSQYSTGANVLTF.

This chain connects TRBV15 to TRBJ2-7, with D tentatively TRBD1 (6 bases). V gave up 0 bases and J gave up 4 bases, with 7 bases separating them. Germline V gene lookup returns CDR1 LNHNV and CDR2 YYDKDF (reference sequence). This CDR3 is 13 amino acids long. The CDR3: CATSRDRGYEQYF. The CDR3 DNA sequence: TGTGCCACCAGCAGAGACAGGGGTTACGAGCAGTACTTC. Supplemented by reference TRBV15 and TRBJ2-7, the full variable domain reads DAMVIQNPRYQVTQFGKPVTLSCSQTLNHNVMYWYQQKSSQAPKLLFHYYDKDFNNEADTPDNFQSRRPNTSFCFLDIRSPGLGDTAMYLCATSRDRGYEQYFGPGTRLTVT.

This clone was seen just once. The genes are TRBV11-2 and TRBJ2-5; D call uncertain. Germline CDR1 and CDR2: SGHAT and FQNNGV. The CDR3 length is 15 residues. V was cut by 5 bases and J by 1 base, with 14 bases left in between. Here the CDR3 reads CASSIKTRPQETQYF. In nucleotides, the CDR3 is TGTGCCAGCAGCATTAAGACAAGACCCCAAGAGACCCAGTACTTC. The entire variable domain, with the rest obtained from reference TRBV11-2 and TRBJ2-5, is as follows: EAGVAQSPRYKIIEKRQSVAFWCNPISGHATLYWYQQILGQGPKLLIQFQNNGVVDDSQLPKDRFSAERLKGVDSTLKIQPAKLEDSAVYLCASSIKTRPQETQYFGPGTRLLVL.

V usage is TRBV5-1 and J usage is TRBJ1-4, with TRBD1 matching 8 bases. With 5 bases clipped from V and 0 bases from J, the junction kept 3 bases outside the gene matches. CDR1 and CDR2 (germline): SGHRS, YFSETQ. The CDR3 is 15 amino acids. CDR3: CASSRGQATNEKLFF. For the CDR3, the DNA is TGCGCCAGCAGTCGGGGACAGGCAACTAATGAAAAACTGTTTTTT.

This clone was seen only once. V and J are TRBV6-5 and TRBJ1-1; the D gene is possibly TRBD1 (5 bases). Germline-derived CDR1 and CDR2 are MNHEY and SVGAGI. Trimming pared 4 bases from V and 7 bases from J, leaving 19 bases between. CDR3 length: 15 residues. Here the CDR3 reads CASSSEKVAQVEAFF. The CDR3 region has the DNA TGTGCCAGCAGTTCGGAGAAGGTCGCACAGGTTGAAGCTTTCTTT.

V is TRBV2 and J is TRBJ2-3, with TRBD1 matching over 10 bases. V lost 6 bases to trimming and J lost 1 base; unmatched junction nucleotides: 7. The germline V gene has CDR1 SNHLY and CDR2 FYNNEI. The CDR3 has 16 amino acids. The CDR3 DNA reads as TGTGCCAGCAGAGGACAGGGGGTAGGAGGCACAGATACGCAGTATTTT. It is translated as CASRGQGVGGTDTQYF.

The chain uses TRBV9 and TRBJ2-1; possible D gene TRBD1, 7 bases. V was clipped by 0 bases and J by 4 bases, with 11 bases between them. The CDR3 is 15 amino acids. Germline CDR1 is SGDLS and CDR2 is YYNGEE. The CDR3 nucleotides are TGTGCCAGCAGCGTAGGACAGGGAGGATACAATGAGCAGTTCTTC. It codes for CASSVGQGGYNEQFF.

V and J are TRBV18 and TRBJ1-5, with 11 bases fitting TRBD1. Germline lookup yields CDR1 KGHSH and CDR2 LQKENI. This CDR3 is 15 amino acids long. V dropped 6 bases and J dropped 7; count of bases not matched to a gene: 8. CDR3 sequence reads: CASSPRTGGEQPQHF. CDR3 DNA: TGTGCCAGCTCTCCGAGGACAGGGGGCGAACAGCCCCAGCATTTT.

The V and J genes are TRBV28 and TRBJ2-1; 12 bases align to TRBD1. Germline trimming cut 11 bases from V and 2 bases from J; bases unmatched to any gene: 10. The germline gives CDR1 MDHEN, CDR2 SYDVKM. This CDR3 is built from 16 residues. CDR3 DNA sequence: TGTGCCGGCGGGACAGGGGGCTCGACGGCCTACAATGAGCAGTTCTTC. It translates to CAGGTGGSTAYNEQFF.

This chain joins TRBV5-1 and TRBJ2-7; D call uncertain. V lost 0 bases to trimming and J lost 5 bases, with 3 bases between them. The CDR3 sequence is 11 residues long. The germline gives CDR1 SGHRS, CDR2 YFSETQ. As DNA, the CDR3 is TGCGCCAGCAGCTTGGGGCACGAGCAGTACTTC. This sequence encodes CASSLGHEQYF.

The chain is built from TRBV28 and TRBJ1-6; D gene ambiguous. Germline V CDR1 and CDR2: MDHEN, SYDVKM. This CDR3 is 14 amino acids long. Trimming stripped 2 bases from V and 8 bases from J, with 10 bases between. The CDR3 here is CASSLNLGHSPLHF. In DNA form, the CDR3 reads TGTGCCAGCAGTTTAAATCTGGGCCATTCACCCCTCCACTTT.

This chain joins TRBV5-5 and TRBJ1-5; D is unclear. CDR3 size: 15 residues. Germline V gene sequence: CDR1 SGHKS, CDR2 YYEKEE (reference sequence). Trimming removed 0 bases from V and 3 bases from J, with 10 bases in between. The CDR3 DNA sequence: TGTGCCAGCAGCTTGGCCGTCACAAACAATCAGCCCCAGCATTTT. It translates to CASSLAVTNNQPQHF. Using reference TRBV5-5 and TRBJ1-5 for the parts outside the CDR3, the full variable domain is DAGVTQSPTHLIKTRGQQVTLRCSPISGHKSVSWYQQVLGQGPQFIFQYYEKEERGRGNFPDRFSARQFPNYSSELNVNALLLGDSALYLCASSLAVTNNQPQHFGDGTRLSIL.

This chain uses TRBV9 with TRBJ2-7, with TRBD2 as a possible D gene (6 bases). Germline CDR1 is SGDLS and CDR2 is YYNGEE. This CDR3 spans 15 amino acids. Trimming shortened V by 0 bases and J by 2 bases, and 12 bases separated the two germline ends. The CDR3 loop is CASSVALEGPYEQYF. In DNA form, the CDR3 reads TGTGCCAGCAGCGTAGCCTTGGAGGGGCCCTACGAGCAGTACTTC.